The TCR beta chain described here comes from a study of spatial heterogeneity in lung cancer. Study observations and caveats: Compared with follow-up, resection was when ubiquitous expanded tumor TCRs appeared in blood more.

TCR cDNA molecules each had a unique molecular identifier. Via MiXCR, TCRdb re-called the 5' RACE reads, giving one row per CDR3 protein. The data show 2,000 to 2,500 distinct CDR3 sequences, with roughly 50% seen just once and about 10% held by the top ten. Time point reported: blood at routine non-recurrence follow-up after resection. Unsorted whole RNA samples from tumor, nontumor lung or frozen PBMC were sequenced. As for this clonotype: Its target is not known. Since the library was made to target alpha chains, this beta chain is a stray read and its abundance is not meaningful.

The CDR3 loop spans 18 amino acids. Trimming at V came to 6 bases and at J to 2 bases, leaving 12 bases not matched to a gene. CDR1 and CDR2 (germline): DFQATT, SNEGSKA (reference sequence). This receptor was identified in a female donor with early-stage non-small cell lung cancer. This chain joins TRBV20-1 and TRBJ2-5, with 16 positions matching TRBD2. Sequenced material: PBMCs, taken at follow-up. The chain's CDR3 is CSAQMGLAGGPGQETQYF. The CDR3 DNA reads TGCAGTGCCCAAATGGGACTAGCGGGAGGGCCGGGTCAAGAGACCCAGTACTTC.